Following are 23 T cell receptor beta chains from one sample sequenced in a study of blood T cell repertoires in COVID-19. Sequenced by immunoSEQ multiplex PCR; TCRdb stores in-frame clones only, minus some. Seen here are around 260,000 clones, about 80% observed once, and the top ten hold around 3.9%. The sample comprised PBMCs or T cells enriched from blood (not recorded which). The receptors here all came from a man aged 30 to 39 with acute COVID-19.

Turning to this clone: Different DNA sequences within this sample yield the same CDR3. The V and J genes are TRBV28 and TRBJ1-5, with 9 bases identical to TRBD1. Germline-derived CDR1 and CDR2 are MDHEN and SYDVKM. Losses at the gene ends were 6 bases for V and 6 bases for J; bases not matched to a gene: 3. The CDR3 contains 13 residues. The DNA of the CDR3 is TGTGCCAGCAGAACAGGGGGCGGTCAGCCCCAGCATTTT. Translation: CASRTGGGQPQHF.

Remarks on this clone: The junction departs from germline at one end; a sequencing error may be responsible. Additional DNA sequences in this sample encode the identical CDR3. The chain employs TRBV5-1 and TRBJ1-1, with TRBD1 identical over 7 bases. From germline, CDR1 is SGHRS and CDR2 YFSETQ. This CDR3 spans 14 amino acids. The CDR3 sequence: CASSLRQGSPEAFF. Here the CDR3 DNA reads TGTGCCAGCAGCTTGCGACAGGGTAGCCCTGAAGCTTTCTTT. Filled out from reference TRBV5-1 and TRBJ1-1, the complete variable domain reads KAGVTQTPRYLIKTRGQQVTLSCSPISGHRSVSWYQQTPGQGLQFLFEYFSETQRNKGNFPGRFSGRQFSNSRSEMNVSTLELGDSALYLCASSLRQGSPEAFFGQGTRLTVV.

This clone was detected only a few times. The rearrangement joins TRBV9 to TRBJ2-1, with D perhaps matching TRBD2 (5 bases). Trimming cost V 0 bases and J 6 bases, with 10 bases left between them. This CDR3 contains 14 residues. The germline V gene has CDR1 SGDLS and CDR2 YYNGEE. The CDR3 DNA sequence: TGTGCCAGCAGCGTAGCTCCCGGGGTCAATGAGCAGTTCTTC. Residues: CASSVAPGVNEQFF.

V is TRBV24-1 and J is TRBJ1-1, with no clear D. This CDR3 comprises 14 residues. Germline loops: CDR1 KGHDR, CDR2 SFDVKD. Trimming cost V 2 bases and J 4 bases, with 10 bases left between them. CDR3 amino acids: CATSDSYAPTEAFF. CDR3 in DNA: TGTGCCACCAGTGATTCTTACGCGCCCACTGAAGCTTTCTTT.

The chain carries TRBV19 and TRBJ1-4; D is undetermined. The germline V and J ends were trimmed by 7 bases and 0 bases, with 3 bases remaining between them. The CDR3 totals 12 residues. The germline V gene has CDR1 LNHDA and CDR2 SQIVND (reference sequence). The CDR3 loop is CASTATNEKLFF. CDR3 sequence (DNA): TGTGCCAGTACTGCAACTAATGAAAAACTGTTTTTT.

The V and J genes are TRBV19 and TRBJ1-1, with 11 bases aligning to TRBD1. V lost 2 bases to trimming and J lost 5 bases; unmatched junction nucleotides: 4. The germline CDR1 and CDR2 sequences are LNHDA and SQIVND (reference sequence). The CDR3 has 15 residues. In DNA, the CDR3 is TGTGCCAGTAGTATACCCGGGACAGGGGGGACTGAAGCTTTCTTT. Residues: CASSIPGTGGTEAFF.

The chain combines TRBV11-2 with TRBJ1-1; 7 nucleotides line up with TRBD1. Unmatched junction bases numbered 10, after V lost 1 base and J lost 11 bases. The CDR3 has 14 residues. Germline V gene lookup returns CDR1 SGHAT and CDR2 FQNNGV. The CDR3 loop reads CASSLVGQSVEAFF. The CDR3 region has the DNA TGTGCCAGCAGCTTAGTGGGACAGTCTGTTGAGGCTTTCTTT.

The genes are TRBV19 and TRBJ2-1, with D unresolved. Trimming shortened V by 3 bases and J by 10 bases, and 13 bases separated the two germline ends. The CDR3 is 13 residues long. The germline V gene has CDR1 LNHDA and CDR2 SQIVND (reference sequence). For the CDR3, the DNA is TGTGCCAGTAGTATGAGGTCGTCTACGGAGCAGTTCTTC. It translates to CASSMRSSTEQFF.

In this sample, this clone turned up once. The chain is built from TRBV11-2 and TRBJ2-1; 9 bases line up with TRBD2. The V gene's germline CDR1 is SGHAT and CDR2 FQNNGV. With V trimmed by 3 bases and J by 0 bases, 9 bases remained unmatched. This CDR3 contains 18 residues. This CDR3 is CASSFNSGGESSYNEQFF. The CDR3 DNA is TGTGCCAGCAGCTTTAATAGCGGGGGTGAAAGCTCCTACAATGAGCAGTTCTTC.

The V gene is TRBV11-3, the J gene TRBJ2-5; no clear D. Looked up from germline, CDR1 is SGHNT and CDR2 is YENEEA. The germline V and J ends were trimmed by 1 base and 3 bases, with 9 bases remaining between them. This CDR3 region has 14 residues. CDR3 protein: CASSLVGGKETQYF. CDR3 coding DNA: TGTGCCAGCAGCTTAGTTGGCGGAAAAGAGACCCAGTACTTC.

J is TRBJ1-6 and V is TRBV18; D is possibly TRBD1 (6 bases). Deletions cut 4 bases from V and 6 bases from J, with 13 bases between. This CDR3 is built from 15 residues. CDR1 is KGHSH and CDR2 is LQKENI in the germline V gene. Here the CDR3 reads CASSLARDTNSPLHF. CDR3 nucleotides: TGTGCCAGCTCACTAGCCCGGGACACTAATTCACCCCTCCACTTT.

The rearrangement joins TRBV6-2 or TRBV6-3 to TRBJ1-2, with D perhaps TRBD1 (6 bases). The ends were cut back, 6 bases at V and 0 bases at J, with 17 bases in the middle. The CDR3 is 16 amino acids. Germline CDR1 reads MNHEY; CDR2 reads SVGEGT. The CDR3 region is CASSPRGSGANYGYTF. CDR3 in DNA: TGTGCCAGCAGCCCTAGGGGATCAGGGGCTAACTATGGCTACACCTTC.

The chain combines TRBV3-1 (or the pseudogene TRBV3-2) with TRBJ1-2, with D perhaps TRBD1 (6 bases). V was cut by 5 bases and J by 6 bases, with 19 bases left in between. Germline V gene sequence: CDR1 LGHDT, CDR2 YNNKEL (reference sequence). This CDR3 contains 15 residues. The CDR3 protein is CASSSYMGAGDGYTF. CDR3 in DNA: TGTGCCAGCAGCTCGTACATGGGGGCTGGGGATGGCTACACCTTC.

This sequence joins TRBV6-2 or TRBV6-3 and TRBJ2-1; TRBD2 matches at 16 bases. Trimming removed 4 bases from V and 3 bases from J; junction bases left unmatched: 9. The CDR3 length is 19 residues. CDR1 is MNHEY, CDR2 SVGEGT, per germline. This chain's CDR3 is CASSSNPGLAGGNYNEQFF. CDR3 nucleotide sequence: TGTGCCAGCAGTTCCAACCCGGGACTAGCGGGAGGGAACTACAATGAGCAGTTCTTC.

This clone was detected only once. The chain links TRBV21-1 to TRBJ2-3; the tabulated D call, TRBD2, remains unverified against the DNA. TRBV21-1 is a listed pseudogene. This CDR3 has 14 amino acids. This CDR3 reads CASDRGGGTDTQYF. The CDR3 bases are TGTGCCAGCGACCGTGGGGGGGGTACAGATACGCAGTATTTT.

The V call is TRBV3-1 (or the pseudogene TRBV3-2), the J call TRBJ2-2, with 12 bases aligning to TRBD1. The CDR3 sequence is 18 residues long. Germline values: CDR1 LGHDT, CDR2 YNNKEL (reference sequence). The V segment lost 1 base and the J segment 1 base; nucleotides outside the gene matches: 4. CDR3 nucleotide sequence: TGTGCCAGCAGCCAAGGGGGACAGGGGGCGCGGAACACCGGGGAGCTGTTTTTT. Its translation is CASSQGGQGARNTGELFF.

This sequence joins TRBV5-4 and TRBJ2-2; D is ambiguous. Germline CDR1 reads SGHNT; CDR2 reads YYREEE (reference sequence). V was clipped by 3 bases and J by 0 bases, with 9 bases between them. The CDR3 sequence is 15 residues long. CDR3 region: CASSSGTANTGELFF. The DNA of the CDR3 is TGTGCCAGCAGCTCTGGTACGGCGAACACCGGGGAGCTGTTTTTT.

The V gene is TRBV14, the J gene TRBJ2-1, with D possibly matching TRBD2 (5 bases). Trimming took off 0 bases at V and 0 bases at J, with 6 bases between the two ends. CDR3 length equals 15 residues. Germline V CDR1 and CDR2: SGHDN, FVKESK. The DNA of the CDR3 is TGTGCCAGCAGCCAAGAGGGGAGCTCCTACAATGAGCAGTTCTTC. Its protein is CASSQEGSSYNEQFF.

The chain joins TRBV28 to TRBJ2-2; TRBD1 aligns across 9 bases. Germline-derived CDR1 and CDR2 are MDHEN and SYDVKM. The V and J ends lost 4 bases and 0 bases, in that order; junction bases with no gene match: 12. The CDR3 spans 19 residues. The chain's CDR3 is CASSSYGQGPRSNTGELFF. CDR3 bases: TGTGCCAGCAGTTCCTACGGACAGGGGCCACGGTCGAACACCGGGGAGCTGTTTTTT.

The chain has TRBV11-2 and TRBJ1-3; no clear D gene. CDR3 length: 14 residues. The V and J ends lost 3 bases and 4 bases respectively, with 10 bases between them. CDR1 is SGHAT and CDR2 is FQNNGV in the germline V gene. For the CDR3, the DNA is TGTGCCAGCAGCTTTGGGCCCGCCGGAAACACCATATATTTT. Amino acids: CASSFGPAGNTIYF.

The CDR3 bases are TGTGCCAGCAGCCAAGGTCCGTATGGCTACACCTTC. Its translation: CASSQGPYGYTF. This sequence joins TRBV14 and TRBJ1-2; D is ambiguous. The CDR3 length is 12 residues. CDR1 and CDR2 (germline): SGHDN, FVKESK. V was trimmed by 1 base and J by 5 bases, leaving 5 bases between them.

This clone was picked up many times. The V gene is TRBV24-1, the J gene TRBJ2-1, with 9 bases aligning to TRBD1. CDR1 KGHDR and CDR2 SFDVKD come from the germline V gene. Trimming cost V 7 bases and J 8 bases; bases outside gene matches: 8. The CDR3 has 14 amino acids. CDR3 in DNA: TGTGCCACCAGGGACAGGGGATCCGAGGATGAGCAGTTCTTC. This codes for CATRDRGSEDEQFF.

The chain is built from TRBV28 and TRBJ1-5, with 8 bases matching TRBD1. The V gene's germline CDR1 is MDHEN and CDR2 SYDVKM. V dropped 2 bases and J dropped 4; count of bases not matched to a gene: 4. The CDR3 extends over 15 amino acids. The CDR3 reads CASSLIGQGNQPQHF. The CDR3 DNA reads as TGTGCCAGCAGTTTAATTGGACAGGGTAATCAGCCCCAGCATTTT.